Described below is a single T cell receptor beta chain sequence and its context. The CDR3 is made up of 15 amino acids. V shed 1 base and J 3 bases; nucleotides not matched to a gene: 4. The germline V gene encodes CDR1 LNHDA and CDR2 SQIVND (reference sequence). These data are taken from a study of regulatory T cells in long-lasting Graves disease. With iRepertoire HTBI primers and Arm-PCR of CDR3 regions, TCR beta libraries were built. TCRdb ran MiXCR on the multiplex PCR reads and lists one entry per CDR3 protein. The table lists hundreds of thousands of distinct CDR3 sequences, approximately 16% of them singletons. Time point given: newly diagnosed GD, antithyroid drugs for less than 3 months. The TCR library was made from RNA extracted from PBMCs. The patients were enrolled through endocrinology in Xi'an, China. The data also belong to a second study, concerning T cells in Graves' hyperthyroidism and ophthalmopathy.

This chain links TRBV19 with TRBJ1-2; 8 bases fit TRBD1. The source is a woman aged 40-60 years with Graves disease. Sequenced material: peripheral blood mononuclear cells (PBMCs), taken at new diagnosis, from a patient treated with antithyroid drugs. The CDR3, as DNA: TGTGCCAGTAGTATAGCCGGGACAGGAGACTATGGCTACACCTTC. As protein: CASSIAGTGDYGYTF.